These 20 T cell receptor beta chains were sequenced from one sample in a study of cytomegalovirus exposure and HLA in healthy donors. PCR amplification relied on 60 Vbeta primers (plus 13 Jbeta primers). Libraries were prepared by immunoSEQ multiplex PCR; TCRdb keeps only in-frame clonotypes and omits some of them. The data show roughly 89,000 clones, 81% seen once. Sequencing was done on a sample of PBMCs. Every receptor here comes from a woman between 25 and 40 years old in good health and CMV-seronegative.

On this clone itself: The conserved phenylalanine or tryptophan is not found at the CDR3 terminus, so this likely reflects a read error. The DNA is omitted, as the CDR3 cannot be located on it reliably, and the CDR3 follows TCRdb's listing. V usage is TRBV11-2 and J usage is TRBJ1-2; no check of the table's D call, TRBD1, against the DNA was made. Counting both end residues, the CDR3 totals 11 amino acids. Germline CDR1 and CDR2: SGHAT and FQNNGV. The CDR3 loop reads CASSLSGQTKL.

The chain couples TRBV5-1 to TRBJ2-2; TRBD1 is a possible D gene (5 bases). The CDR3 contains 16 residues. V was shortened by 4 bases and J by 0 bases, with 13 bases between the two germline ends. Germline V gives CDR1 SGHRS, CDR2 YFSETQ. This chain's CDR3 is CASSQRGQANTGELFF. CDR3 bases: TGCGCCAGCAGCCAAAGGGGCCAGGCGAACACCGGGGAGCTGTTTTTT.

The J gene is TRBJ1-1, the V gene TRBV5-1; D call uncertain. Germline CDR1 and CDR2: SGHRS and YFSETQ. The CDR3 has 12 amino acids. Trimming pared 6 bases from V and 4 bases from J, leaving 10 bases between. CDR3 nucleotide sequence: TGCGCCAGCAAGGAGGGAACCACTGAAGCTTTCTTT. Encoded protein: CASKEGTTEAFF. Based on the CDR3 plus reference TRBV5-1 and TRBJ1-1, the full variable domain is KAGVTQTPRYLIKTRGQQVTLSCSPISGHRSVSWYQQTPGQGLQFLFEYFSETQRNKGNFPGRFSGRQFSNSRSEMNVSTLELGDSALYLCASKEGTTEAFFGQGTRLTVV.

CDR3 sequence (DNA): TGTGCCAGCAGCCATCCAGTTGCGGGGGTCACTGAAGCTTTCTTT. It encodes CASSHPVAGVTEAFF. V usage is TRBV11-1 and J usage is TRBJ1-1; maybe TRBD1 (5 bases). The CDR3 loop spans 15 amino acids. Germline CDR1 SGHAT, CDR2 FQDESV (reference sequence). V lost 5 bases, J lost 4 bases, and 17 bases lay in between.

This clone was found a few times. The chain links TRBV4-2 to TRBJ2-3; 8 bases align to TRBD2. CDR3 length: 16 amino acids. Germline values: CDR1 LGHNA, CDR2 YNFKEQ. V was pared by 0 bases and J by 3 bases, with 5 bases of the junction left unmatched. The CDR3 region is CASSQELAEKTDTQYF. CDR3 bases: TGTGCCAGCAGCCAAGAACTAGCGGAGAAGACAGATACGCAGTATTTT.

The rearrangement links TRBV18 to TRBJ2-7; D is possibly TRBD2 (5 bases). Per the germline V gene, CDR1 is KGHSH and CDR2 is LQKENI. CDR3 length equals 12 residues. V lost 6 bases to trimming and J lost 7 bases, with 13 bases between them. The CDR3 loop reads CASSSLGGEQYF. CDR3 nucleotide sequence: TGTGCCAGCTCCTCACTAGGCGGAGAGCAGTACTTC.

The genes are TRBV7-9 and TRBJ1-1; tentative D call: TRBD1 (5 bases). Germline V gene data show CDR1 as SEHNR and CDR2 as FQNEAQ (reference sequence). The ends were cut back, 11 bases at V and 1 base at J, with 14 bases in the middle. The CDR3 totals 13 residues. The CDR3 DNA reads TGTGCCGCACACAACAGGCCGAACACTGAAGCTTTCTTT. It codes for CAAHNRPNTEAFF.

The V and J genes are TRBV9 and TRBJ2-5; maybe TRBD2 (5 bases). The length of the CDR3 is 15 residues. Per the germline V gene, CDR1 is SGDLS and CDR2 is YYNGEE. V was pared by 4 bases and J by 2 bases, with 15 bases between. This CDR3 is CASSFSGGGQETQYF. Written as DNA, the CDR3 is TGTGCCAGCAGCTTCTCGGGTGGAGGTCAAGAGACCCAGTACTTC. The full variable domain, with the rest looked up from reference TRBV9 and TRBJ2-5, is DSGVTQTPKHLITATGQRVTLRCSPRSGDLSVYWYQQSLDQGLQFLIQYYNGEERAKGNILERFSAQQFPDLHSELNLSSLELGDSALYFCASSFSGGGQETQYFGPGTRLLVL.

The genes are TRBV10-3 and TRBJ2-5, with TRBD2 matching 14 bases. The length of the CDR3 is 15 residues. The V gene end was trimmed by 4 bases and the J gene end by 5 bases; junction bases not matched to a gene: 3. Germline CDR1 ENHRY, CDR2 SYGVKD. The CDR3 DNA reads as TGTGCCATCAGTGGGGGACTAGCGGGAGTGGAGACCCAGTACTTC. Residues: CAISGGLAGVETQYF.

The rearrangement joins TRBV19 to TRBJ2-7, with no clear D. The CDR3 is 13 residues long. Trimming cost V 3 bases and J 2 bases, with 8 bases left between them. From germline, CDR1 is LNHDA and CDR2 SQIVND (reference sequence). This CDR3 is CASSIAPTYEQYF. Written as DNA, the CDR3 is TGTGCCAGTAGTATTGCGCCGACCTACGAGCAGTACTTC.

In this sample, this clone turned up a few times. The rearrangement joins TRBV2 to TRBJ1-5, with 7 bases matching TRBD1. CDR3 length: 15 amino acids. The germline V gene has CDR1 SNHLY and CDR2 FYNNEI. The ends lost 5 bases at V and 3 bases at J; junction bases unmatched: 7. CDR3 DNA sequence: TGTGCCAGCAGTCTAGGGACAGCCTACAATCAGCCCCAGCATTTT. This encodes CASSLGTAYNQPQHF.

The chain employs TRBV7-9 and TRBJ1-6, with TRBD1 matching over 8 bases. With 1 base clipped from V and 11 bases from J, the junction kept 7 bases outside the gene matches. The CDR3 totals 15 residues. Germline V lookup: CDR1 SEHNR, CDR2 FQNEAQ (reference sequence). The CDR3 region has the DNA TGTGCCAGCAGCTTAGGGACAGGGAATTTCGCACCCCTCCACTTT. This translates into CASSLGTGNFAPLHF.

The chain has TRBV28 and TRBJ2-2, with a tentative D call TRBD1 (6 bases). The V and J ends lost 5 bases and 6 bases respectively, with 10 bases between them. Germline CDR1 and CDR2: MDHEN and SYDVKM. The CDR3 totals 13 residues. The CDR3 protein is CASSRTVAGELFF. DNA for the CDR3: TGTGCCAGCAGTAGGACAGTGGCCGGGGAGCTGTTTTTT. The variable domain in full, with the rest retrieved from reference TRBV28 and TRBJ2-2, is DVKVTQSSRYLVKRTGEKVFLECVQDMDHENMFWYRQDPGLGLRLIYFSYDVKMKEKGDIPEGYSVSREKKERFSLILESASTNQTSMYLCASSRTVAGELFFGEGSRLTVL.

The chain couples TRBV10-2 to TRBJ2-5, with TRBD2 matching 11 bases. This CDR3 region has 17 residues. Losses at the gene ends were 3 bases for V and 1 base for J; bases not matched to a gene: 7. Germline V gene lookup returns CDR1 WSHSY and CDR2 SAAADI. The DNA of the CDR3 is TGCGCCAGCAGTGACCGCATAGCGGGAGGGACCCAAGAGACCCAGTACTTC. As protein: CASSDRIAGGTQETQYF.

The CDR3 sequence: CASSLVGGHSYEQYF. The CDR3 nucleotides read TGCGCCAGCAGCTTGGTCGGGGGGCACTCCTACGAGCAGTACTTC. This chain links TRBV5-1 with TRBJ2-7; D perhaps matches TRBD2 (7 bases). Germline V gene sequence: CDR1 SGHRS, CDR2 YFSETQ. CDR3 size: 15 residues. The V and J ends lost 0 bases and 0 bases respectively, with 10 bases between them.

The gene calls are TRBV5-8 and TRBJ2-1; 12 bases match TRBD2. Looked up from germline, CDR1 is SGHTS and CDR2 is YDEGEE. This CDR3 is 17 amino acids long. The ends lost 0 bases at V and 4 bases at J; junction bases unmatched: 5. CDR3 residues: CASSLGTSGMSYNEQFF. The CDR3 DNA is TGTGCCAGCAGCTTGGGGACTAGCGGGATGTCTTACAATGAGCAGTTCTTC.

CDR3 coding DNA: TGTGCCTGGACCACCTTTTCGGGGGTTGGAGCCGAAGCTTTCTTT. Translated: CAWTTFSGVGAEAFF. The rearrangement joins TRBV30 to TRBJ1-1, with D possibly being TRBD1 (5 bases). Germline CDR1 is GTSNPN and CDR2 is SVGIG (reference sequence). The CDR3 spans 15 residues. V lost 4 bases and J 8 bases, leaving 23 bases between the germline ends.

The sample holds a few counts of this clone. The V gene is TRBV18, the J gene TRBJ2-3, with D possibly TRBD2 on 5 matching bases. The germline V gene has CDR1 KGHSH and CDR2 LQKENI. The CDR3 has 16 amino acids. The germline V and J ends were trimmed by 3 bases and 2 bases, with 15 bases remaining between them. CDR3 amino acids: CASSPGGSRDTDTQYF. The CDR3 nucleotides are TGTGCCAGCTCACCGGGTGGGAGTAGAGACACAGATACGCAGTATTTT.

This sequence joins TRBV29-1 and TRBJ2-7; D gene ambiguous. The germline gives CDR1 SQVTM, CDR2 ANQGSEA. V dropped 4 bases and J dropped 3 bases, with 13 bases sitting between them. This CDR3 region has 13 residues. In DNA form, the CDR3 reads TGCAGCGTTGGGCAGGTGGGTGGCTACGAGCAGTACTTC. It is translated as CSVGQVGGYEQYF.

This clone was counted a single time. The chain uses TRBV7-3 and TRBJ2-3; D unclear. Germline V gene sequence: CDR1 SGHTA, CDR2 FQGTGA. The CDR3 totals 13 residues. V was pared by 5 bases and J by 5 bases, with 11 bases between. The CDR3 DNA is TGTGCCAGCAGCCCTGTACGAGGAGATACGCAGTATTTT. This sequence encodes CASSPVRGDTQYF.